The 2 T cell receptor beta chains presented below share a single source sample, sequenced in a study of blood T cells in healthy people across ages (dated by TCRdb to about 2015). Library construction relied on 5' RACE. The sample was run on an Illumina HiSeq 2500. A second about 7 to 11 cycle PCR used a sample-barcoded 5' primer and a J-beta primer mix. In-frame beta chains were kept once TCRdb had trimmed the public reads at Q25 with fastp and called clones with MiXCR. Each entry merges the rows of one CDR3 protein and shows their most common DNA and genes. The sample table contains fewer than 800,000 distinct CDR3 sequences; only one count was recorded for approximately 50% of them. Under 35% of the sample lies in the top ten. Sequenced: blood. All receptors come from a woman aged 55-75 years in good health.

The rearrangement links TRBV7-2 to TRBJ2-2; D is unclear. Deletions cut 2 bases from V and 5 bases from J, with 6 bases between. CDR1 and CDR2 (germline): SGHTA, FQGNSA. The CDR3 runs to 13 residues. The DNA for the CDR3 is TGTGCCAGCAGCTTAACCCAAACCGGGGAGCTGTTTTTT. Translating gives CASSLTQTGELFF.

This clonotype was seen more than once but under ten times. This chain uses TRBV10-3 with TRBJ2-7; 10 nucleotides align to TRBD2. V was clipped by 5 bases and J by 2 bases; unmatched bases: 12. The V gene's germline CDR1 is ENHRY and CDR2 SYGVKD. CDR3 size: 17 residues. The CDR3 DNA follows: TGTGCCATCAGTCAGGCCCGCACTAGCGGGACTACCTACGAGCAGTACTTC. Translation: CAISQARTSGTTYEQYF.